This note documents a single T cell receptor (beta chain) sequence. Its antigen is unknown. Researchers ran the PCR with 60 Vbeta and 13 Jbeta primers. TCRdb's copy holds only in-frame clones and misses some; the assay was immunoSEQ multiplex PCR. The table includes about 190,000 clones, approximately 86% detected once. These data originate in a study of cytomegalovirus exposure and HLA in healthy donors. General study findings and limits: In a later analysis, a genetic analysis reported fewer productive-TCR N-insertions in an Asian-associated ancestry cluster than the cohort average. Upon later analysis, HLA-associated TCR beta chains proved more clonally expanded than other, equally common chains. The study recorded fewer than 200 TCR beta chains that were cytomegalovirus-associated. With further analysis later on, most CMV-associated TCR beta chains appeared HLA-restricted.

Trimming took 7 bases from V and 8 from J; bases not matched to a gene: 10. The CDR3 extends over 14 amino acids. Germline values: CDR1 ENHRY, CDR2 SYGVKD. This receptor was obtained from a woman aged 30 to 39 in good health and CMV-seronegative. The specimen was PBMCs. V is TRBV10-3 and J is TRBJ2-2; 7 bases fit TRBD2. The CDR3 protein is CAIKSGKTGGELFF. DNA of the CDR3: TGTGCCATCAAGAGCGGGAAGACGGGTGGGGAGCTGTTTTTT.